This passage covers 18 T cell receptor beta chains from one sample sequenced in a study of cytomegalovirus exposure and HLA in healthy donors (dated by TCRdb to between 2016 and 2019). Receptor amplification or capture employed the immunoSEQ multiplex PCR assay. For the multiplex PCR, a mixture combining 60 forward primers for TCR Vbeta segments and 13 reverse primers for TCR Jbeta segments was used. The immuneACCESS repertoire file appears here via TCRdb, limited to in-frame rearrangements. These files lack a portion of the clones; in checked studies, under half of the deficit traces to unresolved V genes, and the cause of the others is not known. Counted in this sample were more than 140,000 clones; around 79% of them appeared once. The ten largest clones add up to about 5% of the sample. Sample: PBMCs. The receptors stem from a man between 25 and 39 years old in good health and CMV-seropositive.

The J gene is TRBJ1-6, the V gene TRBV29-1, with TRBD1 as a possible D gene (5 bases). From germline, CDR1 is SQVTM and CDR2 ANQGSEA. Trimming removed 7 bases at V and 14 bases at J, with 21 bases between. This CDR3 has 13 amino acids. CDR3 DNA sequence: TGCAGCGCTACCGACCCAACCGGGGGGGCCCTCCACTTT. It encodes CSATDPTGGALHF. The variable domain in full, completed from reference TRBV29-1 and TRBJ1-6, reads SAVISQKPSRDICQRGTSLTIQCQVDSQVTMMFWYRQQPGQSLTLIATANQGSEATYESGFVIDKFPISRPNLTFSTLTVSNMSPEDSSIYLCSATDPTGGALHFGNGTRLTVT.

J is TRBJ2-7 and V is TRBV13, with D maybe TRBD1 (5 bases). Per the germline V gene, CDR1 is PRHDT and CDR2 is FYEKMQ (reference sequence). The CDR3 extends over 14 amino acids. V lost 1 base to trimming and J lost 5 bases, with 12 bases between them. The CDR3 reads CASSLAGYMDEQYF. The CDR3 DNA follows: TGTGCCAGCAGCTTAGCAGGGTACATGGACGAGCAGTACTTC.

The chain uses TRBV11-2 and TRBJ2-7; a weak D match, TRBD1 (5 bases). Trimming removed 0 bases at V and 3 bases at J, with 6 bases between. CDR3 length: 13 residues. Per germline, CDR1 SGHAT and CDR2 FQNNGV. The CDR3 DNA reads as TGTGCCAGCAGCTTAGAGGGGCTCTACGAGCAGTACTTC. Protein sequence: CASSLEGLYEQYF.

This chain connects TRBV9 to TRBJ1-5; D ambiguous. This CDR3 contains 12 residues. From germline, CDR1 is SGDLS and CDR2 YYNGEE. Trimming pared 7 bases from V and 2 bases from J, leaving 7 bases between. The CDR3 reads CASGRGNQPQHF. Here the CDR3 DNA reads TGTGCCAGCGGGAGGGGCAATCAGCCCCAGCATTTT.

The gene calls are TRBV30 and TRBJ1-1; tentative D call: TRBD1 (5 bases). V lost 5 bases and J lost 0, with 13 bases in between. CDR3 length equals 14 residues. CDR1 and CDR2 (germline): GTSNPN, SVGIG (reference sequence). This chain's CDR3 is CAWGPGQLNTEAFF. CDR3 sequence (DNA): TGTGCCTGGGGGCCAGGGCAGTTGAACACTGAAGCTTTCTTT.

The genes are TRBV29-1 and TRBJ2-7; D ambiguous. V was clipped by 2 bases and J by 4 bases, with 6 bases between them. The V gene's germline CDR1 is SQVTM and CDR2 ANQGSEA. This CDR3 region has 11 residues. The CDR3 sequence: CSVESEYEQYF. CDR3 DNA: TGCAGCGTTGAATCGGAGTACGAGCAGTACTTC.

The CDR3 loop is CASSISGGGNEQFF. In DNA form, the CDR3 reads TGTGCCAGTAGTATATCCGGGGGAGGCAATGAGCAGTTCTTC. This chain joins TRBV19 and TRBJ2-1; a possible D gene is TRBD2 (6 bases). Trimming stripped 2 bases from V and 6 bases from J, with 11 bases between. This CDR3 has 14 residues. Germline V lookup: CDR1 LNHDA, CDR2 SQIVND (reference sequence).

This rearrangement joins TRBV13 to TRBJ2-3; 11 bases match TRBD2. Germline trimming cut 5 bases from V and 2 bases from J; bases unmatched to any gene: 12. The germline V gene has CDR1 PRHDT and CDR2 FYEKMQ (reference sequence). The CDR3 is made up of 18 amino acids. The CDR3, as DNA: TGTGCCAGCAGCATAACTCCGCCTAGCGGGAGGCTCACAGATACGCAGTATTTT. Its translation: CASSITPPSGRLTDTQYF.

J is TRBJ2-7 and V is TRBV6-1; TRBD1 agrees at 7 bases. V gave up 1 base and J gave up 5 bases; unmatched junction bases: 5. The CDR3 length is 14 residues. CDR1 MNHNS and CDR2 SASEGT come from the germline V gene. CDR3 residues: CASSEGQGDHEQYF. The CDR3 DNA reads TGTGCCAGCAGTGAAGGACAGGGAGACCACGAGCAGTACTTC.

The genes are TRBV5-6 and TRBJ1-5, with 9 bases fitting TRBD1. The V gene's germline CDR1 is SGHDT and CDR2 YYEEEE. J lost 7 bases, V lost 0 bases, and 8 bases had no gene match. The CDR3 loop spans 16 amino acids. The CDR3 region is CASSLGFAGTGQPQHF. For the CDR3, the DNA is TGTGCCAGCAGCTTGGGGTTCGCGGGGACAGGGCAGCCCCAGCATTTT.

The rearrangement links TRBV28 to TRBJ2-4; D perhaps matches TRBD1 (7 bases). The CDR3 is made up of 14 amino acids. V was clipped by 8 bases and J by 3 bases, with 14 bases between them. CDR1 and CDR2 (germline): MDHEN, SYDVKM. The CDR3 region has the DNA TGTGCCAGCGGTCAGGGGGGAGGCAAAAACATTCAGTACTTC. It translates to CASGQGGGKNIQYF.

This chain joins TRBV6-6 and TRBJ2-1, with D perhaps matching TRBD1 (5 bases). The germline gives CDR1 MNHNY, CDR2 SVGAGI (reference sequence). The V and J ends lost 2 bases and 6 bases respectively, with 8 bases between them. The CDR3 sequence is 13 residues long. CDR3 DNA sequence: TGTGCCAGCAGTTACCAGGGAACCAATGAGCAGTTCTTC. Its protein is CASSYQGTNEQFF.

The chain couples TRBV7-2 to TRBJ1-2, with TRBD1 identical over 10 bases. Germline assignment: CDR1 SGHTA and CDR2 FQGNSA. V shed 5 bases and J 3 bases; nucleotides not matched to a gene: 3. The CDR3 has 14 amino acids. The CDR3 sequence is CASSRTGGDYGYTF. The CDR3 nucleotides read TGTGCCAGCAGCAGGACAGGGGGAGACTATGGCTACACCTTC.

In its sample, this clone was seen once. The chain is built from TRBV4-1 and TRBJ2-3; D might be TRBD2 (5 bases). The V end was cut by 4 bases, the J end by 1 base, with 15 bases between. This CDR3 spans 16 amino acids. Germline CDR1 is MGHRA and CDR2 is YSYEKL. In DNA, the CDR3 is TGCGCCAGCAGCCCAACCGCGATGAGGGGCACAGATACGCAGTATTTT. Amino acid sequence: CASSPTAMRGTDTQYF.

This clone appeared a few times. This chain links TRBV4-3 with TRBJ2-6, with D perhaps TRBD2 (6 bases). The V end was cut by 1 base, the J end by 0 bases, with 10 bases between. The V gene's germline CDR1 is LGHNA and CDR2 YSLEER. The CDR3 totals 17 residues. CDR3 sequence: CASSQGDSLSGANVLTF. The CDR3 DNA reads as TGCGCCAGCAGCCAAGGGGACTCCCTCTCTGGGGCCAACGTCCTGACTTTC.

This sequence joins TRBV2 and TRBJ2-7; 7 positions agree with TRBD2. Germline V gene lookup returns CDR1 SNHLY and CDR2 FYNNEI. CDR3 length: 12 amino acids. The J segment lost 3 bases and the V segment lost 8 bases, leaving 4 bases of the junction unmatched. CDR3 in amino acids: CASERGIYEQYF. Here the CDR3 DNA reads TGTGCCAGCGAGCGGGGAATCTACGAGCAGTACTTC.

The V call is TRBV5-1, the J call TRBJ2-2, with 9 bases matching TRBD1. The V gene's germline CDR1 is SGHRS and CDR2 YFSETQ. After removal of 4 bases from V and 4 bases from J, the junction contained 5 bases not matched to a gene. The CDR3 runs 15 residues. The CDR3 spells CASSMGQGSTGELFF. The DNA of the CDR3 is TGCGCCAGCAGCATGGGACAGGGTAGCACCGGGGAGCTGTTTTTT.

This chain connects TRBV6-1 to TRBJ2-7; 7 nucleotides line up with TRBD1. This CDR3 comprises 16 residues. V gave up 2 bases and J gave up 0 bases; unmatched junction bases: 7. Germline CDR1 MNHNS, CDR2 SASEGT. The CDR3 loop is CASSEKVGDSSYEQYF. CDR3 DNA sequence: TGTGCCAGCAGTGAAAAAGTAGGGGACAGCTCCTACGAGCAGTACTTC.